This T cell receptor (beta chain) emerged from a study of blood T cell repertoires in COVID-19. Whole-study context: Nucleic acid was either cDNA or gDNA, and it came from T cells, B-cell-depleted T cells, or PBMCs.

As processed by the authors: Amplified reference gene primers provided the basis for estimating nucleated cell counts. Method: immunoSEQ multiplex PCR; TCRdb's copy keeps in-frame clones and lacks some. V, J and clone size are those of that table, while D and trimming were read from the DNA. The sample lists approximately 76,000 clones; more than 70% were seen once. V gave up 4 bases and J gave up 5 bases; unmatched junction bases: 8. Per the germline V gene, CDR1 is SGHRS and CDR2 is YFSETQ. This CDR3 contains 14 residues. The TCR comes from a man at least 80 years old with active or convalescent COVID-19. The J gene is TRBJ1-1, the V gene TRBV5-1; 7 positions match TRBD1. Sequenced: peripheral blood. This CDR3 is CASSEHDRVTEAFF. The CDR3 nucleotides are TGCGCCAGCAGCGAACATGACAGGGTTACTGAAGCTTTCTTT.